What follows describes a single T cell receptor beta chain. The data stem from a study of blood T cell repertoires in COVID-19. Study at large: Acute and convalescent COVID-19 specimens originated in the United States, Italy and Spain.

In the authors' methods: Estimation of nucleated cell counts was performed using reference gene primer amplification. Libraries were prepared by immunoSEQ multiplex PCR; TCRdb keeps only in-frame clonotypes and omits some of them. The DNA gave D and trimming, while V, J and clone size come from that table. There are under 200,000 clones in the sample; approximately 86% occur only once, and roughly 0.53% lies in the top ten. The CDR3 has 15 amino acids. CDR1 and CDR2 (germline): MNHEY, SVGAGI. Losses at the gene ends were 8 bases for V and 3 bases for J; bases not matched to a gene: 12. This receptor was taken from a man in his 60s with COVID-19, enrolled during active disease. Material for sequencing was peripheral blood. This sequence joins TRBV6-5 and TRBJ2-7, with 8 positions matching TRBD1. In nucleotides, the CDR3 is TGTGCCAGCCGGAGGCTACAGGGGGAGGACTACGAGCAGTACTTC. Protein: CASRRLQGEDYEQYF.